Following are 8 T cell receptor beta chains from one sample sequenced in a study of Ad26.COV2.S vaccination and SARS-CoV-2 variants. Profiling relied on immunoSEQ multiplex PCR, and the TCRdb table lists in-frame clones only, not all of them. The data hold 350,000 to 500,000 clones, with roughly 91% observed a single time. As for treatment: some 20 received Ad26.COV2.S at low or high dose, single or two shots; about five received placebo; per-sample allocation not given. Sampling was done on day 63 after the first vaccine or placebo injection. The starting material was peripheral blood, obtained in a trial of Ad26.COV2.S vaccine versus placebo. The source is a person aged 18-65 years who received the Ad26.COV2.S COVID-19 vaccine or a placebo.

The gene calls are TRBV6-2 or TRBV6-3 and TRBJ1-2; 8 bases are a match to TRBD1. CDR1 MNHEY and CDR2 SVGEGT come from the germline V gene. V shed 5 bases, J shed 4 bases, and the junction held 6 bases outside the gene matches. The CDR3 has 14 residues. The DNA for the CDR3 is TGTGCCAGCAGTCCGGGACAGGTTTTCTATGGCTACACCTTC. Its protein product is CASSPGQVFYGYTF.

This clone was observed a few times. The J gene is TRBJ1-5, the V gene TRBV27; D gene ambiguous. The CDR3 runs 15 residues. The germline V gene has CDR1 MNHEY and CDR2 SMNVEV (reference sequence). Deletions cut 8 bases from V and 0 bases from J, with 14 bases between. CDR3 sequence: CASRLSGDSNQPQHF. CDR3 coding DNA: TGTGCCAGCCGACTTTCCGGGGATAGCAATCAGCCCCAGCATTTT.

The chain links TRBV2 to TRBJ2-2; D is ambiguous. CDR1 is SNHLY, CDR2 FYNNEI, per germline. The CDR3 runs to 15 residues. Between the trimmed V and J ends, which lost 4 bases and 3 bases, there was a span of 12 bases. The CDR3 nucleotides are TGTGCCAGCAGTGCAACGCAGGTGGACACCGGGGAGCTGTTTTTT. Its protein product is CASSATQVDTGELFF. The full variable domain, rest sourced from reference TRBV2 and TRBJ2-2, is EPEVTQTPSHQVTQMGQEVILRCVPISNHLYFYWYRQILGQKVEFLVSFYNNEISEKSEIFDDQFSVERPDGSNFTLKIRSTKLEDSAMYFCASSATQVDTGELFFGEGSRLTVL.

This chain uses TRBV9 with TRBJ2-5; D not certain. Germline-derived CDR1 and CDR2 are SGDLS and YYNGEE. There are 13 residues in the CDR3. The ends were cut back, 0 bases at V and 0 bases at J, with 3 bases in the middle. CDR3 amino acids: CASSVGYQETQYF. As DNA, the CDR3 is TGTGCCAGCAGCGTAGGGTACCAAGAGACCCAGTACTTC. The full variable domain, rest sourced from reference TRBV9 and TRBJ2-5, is DSGVTQTPKHLITATGQRVTLRCSPRSGDLSVYWYQQSLDQGLQFLIQYYNGEERAKGNILERFSAQQFPDLHSELNLSSLELGDSALYFCASSVGYQETQYFGPGTRLLVL.

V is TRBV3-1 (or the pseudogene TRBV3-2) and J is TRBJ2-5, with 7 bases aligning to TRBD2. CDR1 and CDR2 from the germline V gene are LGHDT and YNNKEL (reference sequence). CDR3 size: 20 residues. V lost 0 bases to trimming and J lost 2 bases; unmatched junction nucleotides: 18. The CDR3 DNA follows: TGTGCCAGCAGCCAAGATCGGGGAGCTCGGGGGAGGGAAGAACAAGAGACCCAGTACTTC. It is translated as CASSQDRGARGREEQETQYF.

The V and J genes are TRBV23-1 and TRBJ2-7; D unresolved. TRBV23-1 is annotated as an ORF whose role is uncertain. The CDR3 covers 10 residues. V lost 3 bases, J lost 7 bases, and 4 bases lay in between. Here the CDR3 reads CASSQREQYF. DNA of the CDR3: TGCGCCAGCAGTCAGCGGGAGCAGTACTTC.

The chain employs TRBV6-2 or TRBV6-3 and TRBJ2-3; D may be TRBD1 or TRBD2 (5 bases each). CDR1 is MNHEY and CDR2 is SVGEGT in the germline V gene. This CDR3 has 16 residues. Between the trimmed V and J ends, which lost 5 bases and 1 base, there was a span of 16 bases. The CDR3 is CASSLMGVGGTDTQYF. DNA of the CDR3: TGTGCCAGCAGTCTAATGGGAGTGGGGGGCACAGATACGCAGTATTTT.

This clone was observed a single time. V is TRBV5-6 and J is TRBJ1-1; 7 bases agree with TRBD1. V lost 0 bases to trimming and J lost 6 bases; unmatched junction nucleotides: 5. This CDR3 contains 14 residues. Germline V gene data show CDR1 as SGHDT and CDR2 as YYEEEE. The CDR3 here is CASSLGTGGSEAFF. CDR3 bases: TGTGCCAGCAGCTTGGGGACAGGAGGGTCTGAAGCTTTCTTT.